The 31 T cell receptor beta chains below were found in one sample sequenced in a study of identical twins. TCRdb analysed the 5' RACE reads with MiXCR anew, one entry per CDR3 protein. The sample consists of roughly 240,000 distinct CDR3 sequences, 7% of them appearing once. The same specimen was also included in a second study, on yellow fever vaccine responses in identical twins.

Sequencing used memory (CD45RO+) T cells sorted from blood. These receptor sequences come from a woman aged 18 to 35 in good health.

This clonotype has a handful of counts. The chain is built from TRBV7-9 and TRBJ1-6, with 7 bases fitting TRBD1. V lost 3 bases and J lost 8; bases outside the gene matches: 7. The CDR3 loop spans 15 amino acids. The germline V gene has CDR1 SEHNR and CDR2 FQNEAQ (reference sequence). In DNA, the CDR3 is TGTGCCAGCAGCTTGGCGACAGGGTTCGATTCACCCCTCCACTTT. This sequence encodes CASSLATGFDSPLHF.

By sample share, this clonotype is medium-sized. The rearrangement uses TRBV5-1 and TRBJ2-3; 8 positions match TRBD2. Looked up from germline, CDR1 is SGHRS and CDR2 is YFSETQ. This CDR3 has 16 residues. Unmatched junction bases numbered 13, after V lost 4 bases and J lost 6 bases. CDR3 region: CASSTPPAGVSDTQYF. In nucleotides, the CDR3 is TGCGCCAGCAGCACCCCCCCAGCGGGAGTATCGGATACGCAGTATTTT. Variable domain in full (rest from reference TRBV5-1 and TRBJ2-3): KAGVTQTPRYLIKTRGQQVTLSCSPISGHRSVSWYQQTPGQGLQFLFEYFSETQRNKGNFPGRFSGRQFSNSRSEMNVSTLELGDSALYLCASSTPPAGVSDTQYFGPGTRLTVL.

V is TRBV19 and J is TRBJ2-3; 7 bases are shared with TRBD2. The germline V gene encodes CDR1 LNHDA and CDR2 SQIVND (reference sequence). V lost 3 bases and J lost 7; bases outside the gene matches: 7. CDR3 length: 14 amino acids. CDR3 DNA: TGTGCCAGTAGTATCGAGGGCGGGAGCTATACGCAGTATTTT. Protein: CASSIEGGSYTQYF. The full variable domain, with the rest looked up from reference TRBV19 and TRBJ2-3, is DGGITQSPKYLFRKEGQNVTLSCEQNLNHDAMYWYRQDPGQGLRLIYYSQIVNDFQKGDIAEGYSVSREKKESFPLTVTSAQKNPTAFYLCASSIEGGSYTQYFGPGTRLTVL.

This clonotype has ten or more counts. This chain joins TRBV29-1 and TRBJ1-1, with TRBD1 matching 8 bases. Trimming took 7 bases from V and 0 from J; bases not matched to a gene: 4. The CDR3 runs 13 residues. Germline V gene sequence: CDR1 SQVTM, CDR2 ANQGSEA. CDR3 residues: CSGLQGVNTEAFF. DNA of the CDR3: TGCAGCGGCCTACAGGGGGTGAACACTGAAGCTTTCTTT.

The CDR3 DNA reads TGTGCCAGCAAACTGACTAGCGGGAGCCCCTACAATGAGCAGTTCTTC. Protein: CASKLTSGSPYNEQFF. The V call is TRBV6-1, the J call TRBJ2-1; TRBD2 matches at 12 bases. Germline lookup yields CDR1 MNHNS and CDR2 SASEGT. The length of the CDR3 is 16 residues. J lost 2 bases, V lost 7 bases, and 6 bases had no gene match.

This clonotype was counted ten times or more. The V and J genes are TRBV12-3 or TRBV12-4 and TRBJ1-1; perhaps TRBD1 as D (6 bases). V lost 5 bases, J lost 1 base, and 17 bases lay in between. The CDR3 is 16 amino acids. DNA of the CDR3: TGTGCCAGCAGTCCCCGCAACAGGGCGGGGAACACTGAAGCTTTCTTT. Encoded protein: CASSPRNRAGNTEAFF.

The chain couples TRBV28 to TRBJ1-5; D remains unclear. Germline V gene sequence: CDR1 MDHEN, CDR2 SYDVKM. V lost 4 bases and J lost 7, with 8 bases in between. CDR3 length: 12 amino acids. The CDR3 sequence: CASSSPTQPQHF. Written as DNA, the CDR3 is TGTGCCAGCAGTTCCCCGACACAGCCCCAGCATTTT.

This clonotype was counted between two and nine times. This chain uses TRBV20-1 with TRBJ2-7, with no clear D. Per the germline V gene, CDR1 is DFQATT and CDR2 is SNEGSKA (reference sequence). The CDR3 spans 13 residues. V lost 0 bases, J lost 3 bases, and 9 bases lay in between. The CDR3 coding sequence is TGCAGTGCTAGAGATGGGATTCACTACGAGCAGTACTTC. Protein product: CSARDGIHYEQYF.

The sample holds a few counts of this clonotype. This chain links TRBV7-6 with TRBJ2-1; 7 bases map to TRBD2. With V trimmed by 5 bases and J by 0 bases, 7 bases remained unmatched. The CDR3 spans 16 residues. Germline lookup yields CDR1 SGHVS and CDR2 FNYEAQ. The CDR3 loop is CASSTTAGSSYNEQFF. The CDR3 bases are TGTGCCAGCAGCACGACAGCGGGAAGCTCCTACAATGAGCAGTTCTTC.

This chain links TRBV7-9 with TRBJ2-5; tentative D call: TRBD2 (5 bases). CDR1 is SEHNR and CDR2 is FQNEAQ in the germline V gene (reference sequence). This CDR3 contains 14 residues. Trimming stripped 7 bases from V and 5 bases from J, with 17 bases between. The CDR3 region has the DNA TGTGCCAGCAACAACCCGGGGAGAGGGGAGACCCAGTACTTC. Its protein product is CASNNPGRGETQYF.

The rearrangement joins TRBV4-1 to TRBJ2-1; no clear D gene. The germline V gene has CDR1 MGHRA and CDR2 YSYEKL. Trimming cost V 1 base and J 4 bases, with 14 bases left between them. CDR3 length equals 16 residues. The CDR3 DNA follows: TGCGCCAGCAGCCAAGTGGCTTTAGATAATTACAATGAGCAGTTCTTC. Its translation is CASSQVALDNYNEQFF.

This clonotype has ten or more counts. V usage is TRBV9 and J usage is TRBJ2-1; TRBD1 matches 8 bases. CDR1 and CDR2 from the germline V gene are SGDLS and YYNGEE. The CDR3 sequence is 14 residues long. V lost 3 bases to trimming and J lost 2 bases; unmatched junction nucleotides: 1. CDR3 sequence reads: CASSAGQAYNEQFF. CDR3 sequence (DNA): TGTGCCAGCAGCGCGGGACAGGCCTACAATGAGCAGTTCTTC.

For the CDR3, the DNA is TGTGCCAGCAGTGGCCTCGGGACACACGGATCGGTGGCCAACGTCCTGACTTTC. It yields the protein CASSGLGTHGSVANVLTF. The chain links TRBV2 to TRBJ2-6; D perhaps matches TRBD1 (6 bases). Germline V gives CDR1 SNHLY, CDR2 FYNNEI. The CDR3 runs to 18 residues. Trimming cost V 4 bases and J 6 bases, with 22 bases left between them.

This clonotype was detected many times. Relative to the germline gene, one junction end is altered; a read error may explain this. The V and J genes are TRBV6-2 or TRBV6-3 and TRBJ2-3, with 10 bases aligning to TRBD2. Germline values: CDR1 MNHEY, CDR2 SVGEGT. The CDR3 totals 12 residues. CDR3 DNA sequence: TGTGCCAGCAGCTGGGGACTAGCGAAGGGGATTTTT. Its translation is CASSWGLAKGIF.

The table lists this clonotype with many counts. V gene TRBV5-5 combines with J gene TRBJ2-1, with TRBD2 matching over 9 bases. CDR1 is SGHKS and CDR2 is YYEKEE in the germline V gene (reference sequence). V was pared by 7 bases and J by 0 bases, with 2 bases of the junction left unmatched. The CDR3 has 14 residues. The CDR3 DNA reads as TGTGCCAGCGGACTAGCGACCTCCTACAATGAGCAGTTCTTC. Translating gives CASGLATSYNEQFF.

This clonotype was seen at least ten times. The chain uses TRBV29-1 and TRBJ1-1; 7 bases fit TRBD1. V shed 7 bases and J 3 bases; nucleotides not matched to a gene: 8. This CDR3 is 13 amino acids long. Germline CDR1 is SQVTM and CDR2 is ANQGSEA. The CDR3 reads CSATDRPDTEAFF. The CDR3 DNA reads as TGCAGCGCGACGGACAGGCCTGACACTGAAGCTTTCTTT.

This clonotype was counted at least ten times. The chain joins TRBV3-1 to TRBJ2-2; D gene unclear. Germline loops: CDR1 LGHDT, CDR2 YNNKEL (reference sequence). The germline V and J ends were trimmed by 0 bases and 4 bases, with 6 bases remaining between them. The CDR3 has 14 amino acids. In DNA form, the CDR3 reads TGTGCCAGCAGCCAAGATCACCGCACCGGGGAGCTGTTTTTT. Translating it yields CASSQDHRTGELFF. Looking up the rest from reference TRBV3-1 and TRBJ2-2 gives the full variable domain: DTAVSQTPKYLVTQMGNDKSIKCEQNLGHDTMYWYKQDSKKFLKIMFSYNNKELIINETVPNRFSPKSPDKAHLNLHINSLELGDSAVYFCASSQDHRTGELFFGEGSRLTVL.

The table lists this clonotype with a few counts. The CDR3 loop is CSARGLAGGTQYF. DNA of the CDR3: TGCAGTGCTAGAGGTTTAGCGGGGGGGACCCAGTACTTC. This rearrangement joins TRBV20-1 to TRBJ2-5, with 10 bases fitting TRBD2. CDR3 length: 13 amino acids. J gave up 7 bases and V 1 base, and 3 bases lay outside the gene matches. CDR1 DFQATT and CDR2 SNEGSKA come from the germline V gene (reference sequence).

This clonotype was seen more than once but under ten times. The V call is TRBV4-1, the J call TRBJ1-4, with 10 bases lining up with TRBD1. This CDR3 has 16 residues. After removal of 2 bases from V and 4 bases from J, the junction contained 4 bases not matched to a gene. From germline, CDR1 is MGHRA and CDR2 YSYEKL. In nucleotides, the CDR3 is TGCGCCAGCAGCCAACCAGGACAGGGGGTTAATGAAAAACTGTTTTTT. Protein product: CASSQPGQGVNEKLFF.

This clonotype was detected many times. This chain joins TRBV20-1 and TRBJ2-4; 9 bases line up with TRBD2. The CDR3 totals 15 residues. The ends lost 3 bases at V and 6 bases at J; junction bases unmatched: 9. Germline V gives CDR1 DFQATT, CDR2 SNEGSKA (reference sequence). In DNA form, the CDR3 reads TGCAGTGCTAGCCGGCCTAGCGGGAATGGAAACATTCAGTACTTC. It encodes CSASRPSGNGNIQYF.

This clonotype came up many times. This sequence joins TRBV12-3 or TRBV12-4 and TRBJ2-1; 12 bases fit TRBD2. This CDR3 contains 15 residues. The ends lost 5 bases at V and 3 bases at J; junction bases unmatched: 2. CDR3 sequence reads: CASSGTSGFYNEQFF. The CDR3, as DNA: TGTGCCAGCAGTGGGACTAGCGGGTTCTACAATGAGCAGTTCTTC.

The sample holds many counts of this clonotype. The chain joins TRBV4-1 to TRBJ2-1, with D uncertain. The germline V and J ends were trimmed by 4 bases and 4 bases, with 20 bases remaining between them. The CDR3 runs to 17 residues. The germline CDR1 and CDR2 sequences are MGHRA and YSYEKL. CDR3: CASSPTTNQIKYNEQFF. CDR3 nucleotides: TGCGCCAGCAGCCCTACTACGAACCAGATCAAATACAATGAGCAGTTCTTC.

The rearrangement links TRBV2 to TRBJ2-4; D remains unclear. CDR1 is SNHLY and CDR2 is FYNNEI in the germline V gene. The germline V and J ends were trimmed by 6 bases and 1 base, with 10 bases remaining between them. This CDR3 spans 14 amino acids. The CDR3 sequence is CASREIWAKNIQYF. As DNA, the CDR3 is TGTGCCAGCAGGGAAATCTGGGCCAAAAACATTCAGTACTTC.

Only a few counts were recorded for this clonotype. DNA for the CDR3: TGTGCCACCAGCACTGCAGGGAGGTCAGATACGCAGTATTTT. Protein: CATSTAGRSDTQYF. The V call is TRBV15, the J call TRBJ2-3, with D tentatively TRBD2 (6 bases). CDR1 LNHNV and CDR2 YYDKDF come from the germline V gene (reference sequence). CDR3 length equals 14 residues. Trimming shortened V by 4 bases and J by 4 bases, and 12 bases separated the two germline ends.

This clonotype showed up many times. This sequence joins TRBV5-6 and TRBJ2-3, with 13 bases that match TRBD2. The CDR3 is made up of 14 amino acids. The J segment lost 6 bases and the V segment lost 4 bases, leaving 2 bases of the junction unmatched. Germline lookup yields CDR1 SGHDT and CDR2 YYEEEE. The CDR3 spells CASSPLAGGDTQYF. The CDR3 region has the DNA TGTGCCAGCAGCCCACTAGCGGGAGGGGATACGCAGTATTTT.

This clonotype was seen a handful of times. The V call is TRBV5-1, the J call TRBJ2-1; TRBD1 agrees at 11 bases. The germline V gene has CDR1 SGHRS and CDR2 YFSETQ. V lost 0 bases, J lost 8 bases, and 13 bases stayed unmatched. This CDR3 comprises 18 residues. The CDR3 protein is CASSLAFSPDRGQHEQFF. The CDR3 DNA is TGCGCCAGCAGCTTGGCCTTTAGCCCGGACAGGGGGCAACATGAGCAGTTCTTC.

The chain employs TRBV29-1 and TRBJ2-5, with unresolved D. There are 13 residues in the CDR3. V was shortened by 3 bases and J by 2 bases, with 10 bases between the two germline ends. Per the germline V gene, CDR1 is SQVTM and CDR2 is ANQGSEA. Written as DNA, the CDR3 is TGCAGCGTTGATCTGGGGAATCAAGAGACCCAGTACTTC. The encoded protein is CSVDLGNQETQYF.

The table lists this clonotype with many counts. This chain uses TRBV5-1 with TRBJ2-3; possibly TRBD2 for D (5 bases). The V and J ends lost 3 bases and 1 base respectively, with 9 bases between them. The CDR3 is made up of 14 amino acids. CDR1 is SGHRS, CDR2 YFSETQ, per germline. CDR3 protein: CASSSTSGTDTQYF. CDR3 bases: TGCGCCAGCAGCTCAACTAGTGGCACAGATACGCAGTATTTT.

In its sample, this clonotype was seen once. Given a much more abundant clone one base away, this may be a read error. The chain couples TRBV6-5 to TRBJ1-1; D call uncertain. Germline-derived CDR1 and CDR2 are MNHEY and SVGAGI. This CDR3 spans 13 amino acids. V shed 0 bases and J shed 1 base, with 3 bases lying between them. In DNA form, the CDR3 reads TGTGCCAGCAGTTACTCGAGGAACACTGAAGCTTTCTTT. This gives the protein CASSYSRNTEAFF.

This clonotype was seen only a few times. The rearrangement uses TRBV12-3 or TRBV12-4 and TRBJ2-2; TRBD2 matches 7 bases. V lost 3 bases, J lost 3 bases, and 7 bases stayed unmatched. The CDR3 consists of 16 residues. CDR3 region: CASSLGGGADTGELFF. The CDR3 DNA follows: TGTGCCAGCAGTTTGGGGGGAGGGGCGGACACCGGGGAGCTGTTTTTT.

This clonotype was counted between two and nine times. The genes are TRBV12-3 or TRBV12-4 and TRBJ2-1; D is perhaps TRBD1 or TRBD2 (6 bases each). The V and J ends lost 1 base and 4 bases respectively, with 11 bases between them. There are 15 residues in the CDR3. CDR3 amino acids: CASSLVRGPYNEQFF. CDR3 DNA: TGTGCCAGCAGTTTAGTTCGGGGGCCTTACAATGAGCAGTTCTTC.